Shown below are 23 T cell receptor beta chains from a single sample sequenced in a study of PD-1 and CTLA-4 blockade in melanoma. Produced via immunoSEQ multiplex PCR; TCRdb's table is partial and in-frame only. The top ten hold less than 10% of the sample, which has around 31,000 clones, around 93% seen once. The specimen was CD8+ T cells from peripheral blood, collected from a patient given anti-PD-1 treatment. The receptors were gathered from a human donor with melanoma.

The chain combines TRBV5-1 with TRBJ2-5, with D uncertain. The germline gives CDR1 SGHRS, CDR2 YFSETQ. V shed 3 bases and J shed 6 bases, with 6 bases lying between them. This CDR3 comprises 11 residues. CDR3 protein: CASSWGKTQYF. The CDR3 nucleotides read TGCGCCAGCAGCTGGGGAAAGACCCAGTACTTC.

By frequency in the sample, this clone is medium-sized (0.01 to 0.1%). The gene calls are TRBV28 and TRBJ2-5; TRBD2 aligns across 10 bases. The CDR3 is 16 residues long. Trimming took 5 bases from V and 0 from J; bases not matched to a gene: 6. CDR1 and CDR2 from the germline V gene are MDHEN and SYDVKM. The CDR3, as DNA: TGTGCCAGCAGTAGAGGGACTAGCGAATACCAAGAGACCCAGTACTTC. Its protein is CASSRGTSEYQETQYF.

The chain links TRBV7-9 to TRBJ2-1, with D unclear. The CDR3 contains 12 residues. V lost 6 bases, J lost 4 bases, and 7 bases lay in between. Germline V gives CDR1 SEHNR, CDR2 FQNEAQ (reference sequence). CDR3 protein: CASSPGYNEQFF. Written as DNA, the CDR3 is TGTGCCAGCAGTCCAGGTTACAATGAGCAGTTCTTC.

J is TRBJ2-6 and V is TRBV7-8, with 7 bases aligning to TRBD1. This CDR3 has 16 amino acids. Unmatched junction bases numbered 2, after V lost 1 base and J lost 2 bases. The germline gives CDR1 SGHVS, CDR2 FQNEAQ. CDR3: CASSLEGTAGANVLTF. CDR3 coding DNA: TGTGCCAGCAGCTTAGAGGGGACAGCTGGGGCCAACGTCCTGACTTTC.

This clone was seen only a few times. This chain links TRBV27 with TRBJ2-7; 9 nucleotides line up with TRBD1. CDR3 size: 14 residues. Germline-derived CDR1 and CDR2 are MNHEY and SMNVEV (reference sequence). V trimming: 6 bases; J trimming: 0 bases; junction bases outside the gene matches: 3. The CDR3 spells CASSRTGASYEQYF. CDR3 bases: TGTGCCAGCAGCCGGACAGGGGCCTCCTACGAGCAGTACTTC.

The CDR3: CASSQVGAGQPQHF. The CDR3 DNA reads as TGCGCCAGCAGCCAAGTGGGGGCTGGACAGCCCCAGCATTTT. This chain joins TRBV4-1 and TRBJ1-5; TRBD1 might be the D (6 bases). The V gene's germline CDR1 is MGHRA and CDR2 YSYEKL. Between the trimmed V and J ends, which lost 1 base and 7 bases, there was a span of 11 bases. This CDR3 is built from 14 residues.

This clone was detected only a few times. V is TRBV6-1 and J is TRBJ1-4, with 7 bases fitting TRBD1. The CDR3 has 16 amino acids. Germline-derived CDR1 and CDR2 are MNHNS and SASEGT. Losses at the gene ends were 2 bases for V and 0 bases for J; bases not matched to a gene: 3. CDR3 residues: CASSETGTATNEKLFF. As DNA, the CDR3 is TGTGCCAGCAGTGAAACGGGGACAGCAACTAATGAAAAACTGTTTTTT.

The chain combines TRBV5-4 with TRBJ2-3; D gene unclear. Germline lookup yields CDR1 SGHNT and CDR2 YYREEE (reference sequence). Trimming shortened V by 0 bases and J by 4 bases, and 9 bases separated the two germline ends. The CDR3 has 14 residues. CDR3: CASSLGRSPDTQYF. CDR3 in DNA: TGTGCCAGCAGCTTGGGTCGCAGCCCAGATACGCAGTATTTT.

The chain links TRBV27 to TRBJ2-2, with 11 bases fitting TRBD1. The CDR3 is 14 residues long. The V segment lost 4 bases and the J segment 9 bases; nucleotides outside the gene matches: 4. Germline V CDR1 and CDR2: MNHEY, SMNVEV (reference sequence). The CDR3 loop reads CASSSGTGGRELFF. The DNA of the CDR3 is TGTGCCAGCAGTTCCGGGACAGGGGGAAGGGAGCTGTTTTTT.

The CDR3, as DNA: TGCAGCGTTGAAGGGATGGGACTCCCCACAGATACGCAGTATTTT. As protein: CSVEGMGLPTDTQYF. The V and J genes are TRBV29-1 and TRBJ2-3, with D tentatively TRBD2 (6 bases). V was cut by 1 base and J by 2 bases, with 13 bases left in between. The germline V gene encodes CDR1 SQVTM and CDR2 ANQGSEA. CDR3 size: 15 residues.

CDR3 DNA: TGTGCCAGCAGCACCCGACAGGCGGACACCTACGAGCAGTACTTC. It encodes CASSTRQADTYEQYF. The chain is built from TRBV11-2 and TRBJ2-7, with a possible D match to TRBD1 (6 bases). Germline values: CDR1 SGHAT, CDR2 FQNNGV. This CDR3 has 15 residues. Between the trimmed V and J ends, which lost 5 bases and 2 bases, there was a span of 16 bases. The entire variable domain, with the rest obtained from reference TRBV11-2 and TRBJ2-7, is as follows: EAGVAQSPRYKIIEKRQSVAFWCNPISGHATLYWYQQILGQGPKLLIQFQNNGVVDDSQLPKDRFSAERLKGVDSTLKIQPAKLEDSAVYLCASSTRQADTYEQYFGPGTRLTVT.

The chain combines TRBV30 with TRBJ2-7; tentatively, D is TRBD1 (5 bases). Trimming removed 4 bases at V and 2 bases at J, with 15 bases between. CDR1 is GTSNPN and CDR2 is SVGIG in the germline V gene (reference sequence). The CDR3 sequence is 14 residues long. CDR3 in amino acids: CAWNPGRVPYEQYF. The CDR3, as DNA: TGTGCCTGGAATCCTGGCAGGGTCCCCTACGAGCAGTACTTC.

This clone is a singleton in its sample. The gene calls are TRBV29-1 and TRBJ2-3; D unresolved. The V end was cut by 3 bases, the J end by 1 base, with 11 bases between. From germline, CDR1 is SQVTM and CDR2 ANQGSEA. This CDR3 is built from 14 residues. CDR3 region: CSVDSYRGTDTQYF. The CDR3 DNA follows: TGCAGCGTTGATAGCTACCGAGGCACAGATACGCAGTATTTT.

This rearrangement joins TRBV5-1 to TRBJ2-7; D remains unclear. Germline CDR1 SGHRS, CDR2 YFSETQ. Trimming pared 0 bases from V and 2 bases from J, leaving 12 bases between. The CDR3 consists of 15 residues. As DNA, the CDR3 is TGCGCCAGCAGCTTGGATTATGGATTGCCCTACGAGCAGTACTTC. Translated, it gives CASSLDYGLPYEQYF.

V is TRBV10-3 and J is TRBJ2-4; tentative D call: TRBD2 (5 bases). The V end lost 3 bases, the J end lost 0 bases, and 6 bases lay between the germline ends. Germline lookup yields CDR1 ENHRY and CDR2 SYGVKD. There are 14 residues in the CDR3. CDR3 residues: CAISDGLAKNIQYF. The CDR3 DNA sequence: TGTGCCATCAGTGACGGACTAGCCAAAAACATTCAGTACTTC.

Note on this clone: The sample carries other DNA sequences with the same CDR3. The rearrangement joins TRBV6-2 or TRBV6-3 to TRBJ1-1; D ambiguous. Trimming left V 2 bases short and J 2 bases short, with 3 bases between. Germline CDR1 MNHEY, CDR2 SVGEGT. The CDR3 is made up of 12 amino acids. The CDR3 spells CASSYRNTEAFF. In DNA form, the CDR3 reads TGTGCCAGCAGTTACCGTAACACTGAAGCTTTCTTT.

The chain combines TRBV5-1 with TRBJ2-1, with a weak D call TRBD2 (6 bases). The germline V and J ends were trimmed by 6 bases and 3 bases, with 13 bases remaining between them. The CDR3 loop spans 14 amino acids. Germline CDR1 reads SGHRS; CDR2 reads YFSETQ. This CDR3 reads CASTLGGGYNEQFF. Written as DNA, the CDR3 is TGCGCCAGCACCCTCGGGGGTGGCTACAATGAGCAGTTCTTC. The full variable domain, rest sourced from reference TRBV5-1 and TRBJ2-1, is KAGVTQTPRYLIKTRGQQVTLSCSPISGHRSVSWYQQTPGQGLQFLFEYFSETQRNKGNFPGRFSGRQFSNSRSEMNVSTLELGDSALYLCASTLGGGYNEQFFGPGTRLTVL.

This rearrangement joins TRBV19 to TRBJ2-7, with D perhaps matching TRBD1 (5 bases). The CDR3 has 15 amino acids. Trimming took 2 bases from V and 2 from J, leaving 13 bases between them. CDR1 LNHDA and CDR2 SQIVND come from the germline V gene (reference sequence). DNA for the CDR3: TGTGCCAGTAGTATAAGAGACAGCTTGACCTACGAGCAGTACTTC. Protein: CASSIRDSLTYEQYF.

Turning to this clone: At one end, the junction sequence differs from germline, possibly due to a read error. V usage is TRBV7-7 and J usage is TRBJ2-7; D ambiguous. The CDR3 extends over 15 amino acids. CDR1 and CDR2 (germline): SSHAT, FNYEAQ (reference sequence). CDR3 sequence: CASSPIRELSYEQYF. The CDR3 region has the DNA TGTGCTAGCAGCCCCATCAGAGAACTCTCCTACGAGCAGTACTTC.

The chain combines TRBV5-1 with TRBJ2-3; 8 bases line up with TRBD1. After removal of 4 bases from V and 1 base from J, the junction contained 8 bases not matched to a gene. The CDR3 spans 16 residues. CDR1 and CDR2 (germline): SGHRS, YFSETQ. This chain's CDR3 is CASSILTGDGTDTQYF. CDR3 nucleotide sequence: TGCGCCAGCAGCATCTTGACAGGGGATGGCACAGATACGCAGTATTTT.

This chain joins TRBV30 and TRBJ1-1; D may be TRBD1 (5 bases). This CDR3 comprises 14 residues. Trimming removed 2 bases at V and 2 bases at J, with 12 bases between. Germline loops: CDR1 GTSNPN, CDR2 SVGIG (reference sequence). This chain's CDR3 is CAWSSGTENTEAFF. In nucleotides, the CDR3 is TGTGCCTGGAGTTCCGGGACGGAAAACACTGAAGCTTTCTTT.

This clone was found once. This CDR3 reads CASSPGQNYGYTF. The DNA of the CDR3 is TGTGCCAGCAGCCCCGGACAGAACTATGGCTACACCTTC. The chain joins TRBV11-2 to TRBJ1-2; D might be TRBD1 (6 bases). With 5 bases removed from V and 2 bases from J, the gap between germline ends came to 9 bases. The germline CDR1 and CDR2 sequences are SGHAT and FQNNGV. The CDR3 runs 13 residues.

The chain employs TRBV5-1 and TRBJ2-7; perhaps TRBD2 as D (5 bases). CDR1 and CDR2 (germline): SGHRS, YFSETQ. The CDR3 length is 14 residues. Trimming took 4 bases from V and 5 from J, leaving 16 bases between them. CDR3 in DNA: TGCGCCAGCAGCCCCTCCCCGGGGATGGACGAGCAGTACTTC. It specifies CASSPSPGMDEQYF.